One sample yielded the 7 T cell receptor beta chains listed below, sequenced in a study of graft-versus-host responses after intestinal transplantation. Here immunoSEQ multiplex PCR was the method, and the copy in TCRdb shows in-frame clones only, minus some. Of some 40,000 clones in the sample, about 93% were seen once. These receptors' targets are unknown. Sequencing was performed on unstimulated CD8+ T cells sorted from spleen or lymph node cells, taken before transplant. The receptors here all came from a human donor who was the organ donor for an intestinal transplant.

The chain uses TRBV15 and TRBJ2-3; possibly TRBD2 for D (6 bases). This CDR3 is built from 15 residues. The germline V and J ends were trimmed by 2 bases and 1 base, with 10 bases remaining between them. In germline, CDR1 is LNHNV, CDR2 YYDKDF (reference sequence). The CDR3 here is CATSRIVAGTDTQYF. In DNA, the CDR3 is TGTGCCACCAGCAGAATTGTAGCGGGCACAGATACGCAGTATTTT.

The chain is built from TRBV27 and TRBJ1-2; D is possibly TRBD1 (5 bases). This CDR3 is 15 amino acids long. Germline V lookup: CDR1 MNHEY, CDR2 SMNVEV (reference sequence). V was pared by 3 bases and J by 4 bases, with 15 bases between. Here the CDR3 DNA reads TGTGCCAGCAGTTTCGGGAAGACAGCCGTCTATGGCTACACCTTC. It specifies CASSFGKTAVYGYTF.

This chain uses TRBV4-1 with TRBJ2-7; D unresolved. Germline V gene data show CDR1 as MGHRA and CDR2 as YSYEKL. The V gene lost 1 base and the J gene lost 4 bases, with 8 bases spanning the gap. The CDR3 is 13 residues long. The CDR3 reads CASSQVSRYEQYF. In nucleotides, the CDR3 is TGCGCCAGCAGCCAAGTGTCGAGGTACGAGCAGTACTTC.

J is TRBJ2-1 and V is TRBV27; a possible D gene is TRBD2 (6 bases). Germline CDR1 is MNHEY and CDR2 is SMNVEV (reference sequence). The CDR3 has 13 residues. The germline V and J ends were trimmed by 4 bases and 11 bases, with 15 bases remaining between them. The CDR3 DNA reads TGTGCCAGCAGTTCATCCGCGGGGCTCAAGCAGTTCTTC. This gives the protein CASSSSAGLKQFF.

The chain carries TRBV4-1 and TRBJ2-1; TRBD1 aligns across 8 bases. The germline V gene encodes CDR1 MGHRA and CDR2 YSYEKL. V lost 4 bases and J lost 8; bases outside the gene matches: 7. CDR3 length equals 14 residues. The CDR3, as DNA: TGCGCCAGCAGCCCGACCGACAGGGGCTATGAGCAGTTCTTC. This encodes CASSPTDRGYEQFF.

The chain is built from TRBV29-1 and TRBJ2-7; D gene ambiguous. The CDR3 loop spans 12 amino acids. Germline CDR1 reads SQVTM; CDR2 reads ANQGSEA. Trimming shortened V by 6 bases and J by 0 bases, and 9 bases separated the two germline ends. CDR3 coding DNA: TGCAGCGTCGTCTCCAGCTCCTACGAGCAGTACTTC. This codes for CSVVSSSYEQYF.

This clone was picked up one time. The chain joins TRBV27 to TRBJ2-2, with TRBD2 identical over 8 bases. Germline V gene lookup returns CDR1 MNHEY and CDR2 SMNVEV (reference sequence). The junction had 3 bases not matched to a gene; V was cut back by 6 bases and J by 9 bases. This CDR3 has 12 amino acids. CDR3 sequence (DNA): TGTGCCAGCAGGAGCGGGAGCTGGGAGCTGTTTTTT. Protein sequence: CASRSGSWELFF.